This entry concerns a single T cell receptor beta chain. No cognate antigen has been identified for it. There are no base qualities to consult, and no much larger clone falls within one base. The data originate from a study of blood T cell repertoires in COVID-19 (dated by TCRdb to about 2020). Concerning the study at large: Collaborator samples came from the United States, Italy and Spain and covered acute and convalescent phases of COVID-19. The material from the prospective study consisted of cDNA or gDNA derived from T cells, B-cell-depleted T cells, or PBMCs. The dataset comprised deeply sampled blood TCRbeta repertoires from subjects exposed to, actively infected with, or recovered from COVID-19. A freely available public database, intended as a resource for researchers studying the immune response to SARS-CoV-2, is where the repertoires were released. Samples were obtained from the ongoing ImmuneRACE study (first 160 participants) and from roughly 1,300 subjects provided by 6 global collaborators. Sample metadata almost always included a de-identified subject ID, COVID-19 status, age in years and sex. Where HLA class I and class II types were available, the types were taken from metadata supplied by the sample provider, not from assay-based typing.

Participants in the prospective study were aged roughly 18 to 100 years, lived in 20 to 25 United States geographic areas, and enrolled through a virtual design. Cohort assignment in the prospective study relied on participant-reported clinical history from a screening survey and a study questionnaire. A participant counted as exposed if, within 2 weeks of entering the study, that participant had been in contact with someone who had a PCR-confirmed or clinician-diagnosed COVID-19 case. In the prospective study, whole blood, serum and a nasopharyngeal or oropharyngeal swab were collected from each participant by mobile phlebotomists. Additional blood draws and questionnaires over an approximately 2-month period could optionally be provided by prospective study participants. Blood samples from the prospective study were shipped frozen or at room temperature prior to DNA extraction. V loses 5 bases of germline sequence and J loses 4 bases, and the interval between the two ends is 18 bases. The CDR3, from cysteine to phenylalanine, totals 15 residues. The retained sequence is limited to the CDR3, 45 bases, with the frame set at the first base. CDR1 is given as MNHEY and CDR2 as SMNVEV, both from the germline V gene (reference sequence).

The immunoSEQ Assay, a bias-controlled multiplex PCR, was used to amplify TCRbeta CDR3 regions from genomic DNA. From the authors' description of their analysis: The number of nucleated cells in each sample was estimated by amplification of reference gene primers within the assay. To quantify the absolute abundance of each unique TCRbeta CDR3 rearrangement, sequence reads were collapsed and filtered. For each sample, productive Simpson clonality was calculated as the square root of Simpson's diversity index across productive rearrangements. TCRdb took over this immuneACCESS table, retaining in-frame rearrangements with V and J assigned. Such tables are incomplete; in checked studies, under half of the missing clones stem from an unresolved V gene, and the remainder is unexplained. Clone size and the V and J calls come from that table; the DNA yielded D and trimming. For this sample there are more than 300,000 clones; roughly 90% appear just once. The ten largest clones capture roughly 0.9% of the sample.

The paper's findings and limits, for the study overall: How much clinical and demographic metadata was included differed by source and by participant, and the metadata was provided uncurated.

This TCR was sampled from a woman aged 35 to 49 who had been exposed to COVID-19. This chain joins TRBV27 to TRBJ2-7, with TRBD2 perhaps the D gene, on 7 matching bases. The specimen sequenced was PBMCs or T cells enriched from blood (not recorded which). The bases read TGTGCCAGCAGTCCCGGGGGGCCGGGGAGGTACGAGCAGTACTTC. This translates into CASSPGGPGRYEQYF.